This TCR beta chain was identified in a study of cytomegalovirus exposure and HLA in healthy donors. Study summary: Samples from HLA-typed donors yielded approximately 88 million unique TCRs in an early data release.

PCR involved 60 Vbeta and 13 Jbeta primers. This table comes from immunoSEQ multiplex PCR, and its TCRdb copy is limited to in-frame clones, with some not included. The sample holds a few hundred thousand clones; more than 60% are singletons and the top ten take approximately 2.6%. Per the germline V gene, CDR1 is SGHAT and CDR2 is FQNNGV. Deletions cut 0 bases from V and 6 bases from J, with 15 bases between. The CDR3 totals 15 residues. Sequencing was done on a sample of PBMCs. The rearrangement joins TRBV11-2 to TRBJ2-7, with D possibly matching TRBD1 (5 bases). The sequence came from a woman aged 60-75 years in good health and CMV-seropositive. The CDR3 reads CASSLEARVFREQYF. CDR3 nucleotide sequence: TGTGCCAGCAGCTTAGAGGCCAGGGTTTTTCGCGAGCAGTACTTC.